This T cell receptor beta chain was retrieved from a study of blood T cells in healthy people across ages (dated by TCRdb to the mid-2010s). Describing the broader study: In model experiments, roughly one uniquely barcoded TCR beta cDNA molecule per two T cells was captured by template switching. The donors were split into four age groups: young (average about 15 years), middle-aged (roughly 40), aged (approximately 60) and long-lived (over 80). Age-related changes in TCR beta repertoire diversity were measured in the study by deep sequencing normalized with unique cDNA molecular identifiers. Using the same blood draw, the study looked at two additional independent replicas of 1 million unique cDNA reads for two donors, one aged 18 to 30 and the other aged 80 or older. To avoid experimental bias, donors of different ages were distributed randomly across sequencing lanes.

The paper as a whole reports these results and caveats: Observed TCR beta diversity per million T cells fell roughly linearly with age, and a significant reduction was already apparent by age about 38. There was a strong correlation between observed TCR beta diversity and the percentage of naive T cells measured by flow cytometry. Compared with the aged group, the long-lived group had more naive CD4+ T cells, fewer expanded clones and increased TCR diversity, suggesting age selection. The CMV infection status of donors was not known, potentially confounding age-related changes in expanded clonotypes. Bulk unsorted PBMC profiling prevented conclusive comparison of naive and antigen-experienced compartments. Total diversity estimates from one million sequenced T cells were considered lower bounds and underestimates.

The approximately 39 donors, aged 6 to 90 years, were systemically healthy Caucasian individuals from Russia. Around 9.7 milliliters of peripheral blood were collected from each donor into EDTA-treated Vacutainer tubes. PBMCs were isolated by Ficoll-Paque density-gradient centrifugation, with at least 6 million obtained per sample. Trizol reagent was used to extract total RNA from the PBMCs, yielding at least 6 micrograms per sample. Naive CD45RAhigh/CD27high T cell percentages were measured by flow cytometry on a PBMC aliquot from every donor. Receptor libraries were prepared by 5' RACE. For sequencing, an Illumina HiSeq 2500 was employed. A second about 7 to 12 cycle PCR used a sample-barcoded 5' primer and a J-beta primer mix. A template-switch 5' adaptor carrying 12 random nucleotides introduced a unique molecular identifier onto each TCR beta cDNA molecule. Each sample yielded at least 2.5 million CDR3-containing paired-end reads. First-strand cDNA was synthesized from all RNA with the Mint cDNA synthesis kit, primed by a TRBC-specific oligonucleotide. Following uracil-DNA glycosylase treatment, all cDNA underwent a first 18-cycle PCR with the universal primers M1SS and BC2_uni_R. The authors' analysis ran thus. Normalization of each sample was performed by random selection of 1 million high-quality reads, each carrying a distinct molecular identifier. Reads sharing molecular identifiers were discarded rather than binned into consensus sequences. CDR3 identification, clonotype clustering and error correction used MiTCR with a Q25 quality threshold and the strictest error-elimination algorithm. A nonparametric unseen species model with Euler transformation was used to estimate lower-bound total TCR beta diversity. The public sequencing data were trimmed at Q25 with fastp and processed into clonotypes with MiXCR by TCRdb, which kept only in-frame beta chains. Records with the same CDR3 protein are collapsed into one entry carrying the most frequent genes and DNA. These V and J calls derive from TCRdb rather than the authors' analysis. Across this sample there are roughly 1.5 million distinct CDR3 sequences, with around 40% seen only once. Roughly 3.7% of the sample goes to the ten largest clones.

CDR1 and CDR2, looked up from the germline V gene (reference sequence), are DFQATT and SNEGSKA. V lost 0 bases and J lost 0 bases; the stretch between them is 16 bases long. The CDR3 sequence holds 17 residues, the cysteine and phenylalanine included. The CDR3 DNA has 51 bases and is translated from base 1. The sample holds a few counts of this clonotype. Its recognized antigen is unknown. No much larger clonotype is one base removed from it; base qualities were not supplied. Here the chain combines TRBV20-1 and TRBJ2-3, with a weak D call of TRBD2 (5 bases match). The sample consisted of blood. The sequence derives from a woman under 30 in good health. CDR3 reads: CSARDLQRPASTDTQYF. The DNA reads TGCAGTGCTAGAGATCTCCAGCGGCCAGCTAGCACAGATACGCAGTATTTT.